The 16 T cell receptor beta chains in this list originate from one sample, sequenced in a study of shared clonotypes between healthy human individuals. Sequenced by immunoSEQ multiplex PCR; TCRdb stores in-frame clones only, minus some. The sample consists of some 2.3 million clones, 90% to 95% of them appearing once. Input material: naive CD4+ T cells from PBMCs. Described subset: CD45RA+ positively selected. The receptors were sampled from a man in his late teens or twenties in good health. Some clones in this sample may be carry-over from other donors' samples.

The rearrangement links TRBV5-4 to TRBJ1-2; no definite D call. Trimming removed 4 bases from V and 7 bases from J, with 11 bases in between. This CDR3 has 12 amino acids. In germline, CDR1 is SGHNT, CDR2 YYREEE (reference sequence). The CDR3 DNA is TGTGCCAGCAGCGCCGGGGAGCGTGGCTACACCTTC. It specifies CASSAGERGYTF.

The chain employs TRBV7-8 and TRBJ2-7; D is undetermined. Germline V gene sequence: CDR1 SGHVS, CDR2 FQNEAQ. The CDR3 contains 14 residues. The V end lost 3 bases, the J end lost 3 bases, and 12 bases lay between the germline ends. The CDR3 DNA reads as TGTGCCAGCAGCTTTGATAGGGTTTACTACGAGCAGTACTTC. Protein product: CASSFDRVYYEQYF.

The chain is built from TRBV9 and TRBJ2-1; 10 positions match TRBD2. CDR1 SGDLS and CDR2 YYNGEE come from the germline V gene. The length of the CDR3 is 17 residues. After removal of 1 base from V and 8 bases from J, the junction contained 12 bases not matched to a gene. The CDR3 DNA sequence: TGTGCCAGCAGCGTAAGCCCTAGCGGGAGATGGGTGGATGAGCAGTTCTTC. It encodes CASSVSPSGRWVDEQFF.

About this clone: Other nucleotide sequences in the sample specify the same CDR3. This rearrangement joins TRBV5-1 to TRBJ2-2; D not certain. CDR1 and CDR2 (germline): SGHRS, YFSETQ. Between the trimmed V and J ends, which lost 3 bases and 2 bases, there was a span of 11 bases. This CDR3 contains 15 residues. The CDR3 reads CASSSPPGNTGELFF. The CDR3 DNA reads TGCGCCAGCAGCTCACCCCCAGGTAACACCGGGGAGCTGTTTTTT.

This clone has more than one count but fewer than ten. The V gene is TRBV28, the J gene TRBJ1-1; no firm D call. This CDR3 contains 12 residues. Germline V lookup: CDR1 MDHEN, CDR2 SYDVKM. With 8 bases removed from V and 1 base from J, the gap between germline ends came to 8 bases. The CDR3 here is CASLDQNTEAFF. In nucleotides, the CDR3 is TGTGCCAGCCTTGATCAGAACACTGAAGCTTTCTTT.

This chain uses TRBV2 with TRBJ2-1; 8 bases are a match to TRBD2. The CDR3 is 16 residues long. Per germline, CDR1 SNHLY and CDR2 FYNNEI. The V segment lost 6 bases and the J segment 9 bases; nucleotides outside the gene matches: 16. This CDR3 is CASSPIAGSRISEQFF. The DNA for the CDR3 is TGTGCCAGCAGCCCGATAGCGGGAAGCCGGATAAGTGAGCAGTTCTTC.

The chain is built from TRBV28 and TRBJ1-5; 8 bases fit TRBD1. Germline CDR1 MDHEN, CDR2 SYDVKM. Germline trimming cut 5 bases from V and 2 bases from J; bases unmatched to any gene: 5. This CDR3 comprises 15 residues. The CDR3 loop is CASSKTGVRNQPQHF. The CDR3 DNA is TGTGCCAGCAGTAAGACAGGGGTCCGCAATCAGCCCCAGCATTTT.

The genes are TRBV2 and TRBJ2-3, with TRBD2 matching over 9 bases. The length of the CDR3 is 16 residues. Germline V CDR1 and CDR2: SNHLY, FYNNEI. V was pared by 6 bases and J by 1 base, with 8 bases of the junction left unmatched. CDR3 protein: CASSLAGWGGTDTQYF. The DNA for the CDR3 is TGTGCCAGCAGCCTAGCGGGATGGGGGGGCACAGATACGCAGTATTTT.

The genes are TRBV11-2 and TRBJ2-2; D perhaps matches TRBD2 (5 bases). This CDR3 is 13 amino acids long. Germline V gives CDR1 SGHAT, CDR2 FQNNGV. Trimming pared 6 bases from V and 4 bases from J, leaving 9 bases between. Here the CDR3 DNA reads TGTGCCAGCAGTTTCACTAGCACCGGGGAGCTGTTTTTT. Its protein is CASSFTSTGELFF.

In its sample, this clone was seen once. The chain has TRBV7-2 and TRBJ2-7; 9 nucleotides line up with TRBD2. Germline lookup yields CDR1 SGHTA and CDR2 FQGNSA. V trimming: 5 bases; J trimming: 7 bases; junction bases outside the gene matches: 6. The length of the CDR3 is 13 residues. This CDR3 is CASSPPSGNEQYF. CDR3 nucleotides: TGTGCCAGCAGCCCACCTAGCGGGAATGAGCAGTACTTC.

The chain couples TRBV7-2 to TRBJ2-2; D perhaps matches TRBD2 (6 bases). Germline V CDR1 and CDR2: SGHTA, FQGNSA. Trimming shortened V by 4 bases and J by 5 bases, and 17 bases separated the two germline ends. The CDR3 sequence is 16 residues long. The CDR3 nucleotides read TGTGCCAGCAGCTATGGGGGGATTCTAAGAACCGGGGAGCTGTTTTTT. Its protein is CASSYGGILRTGELFF. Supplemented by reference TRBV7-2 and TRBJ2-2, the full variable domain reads GAGVSQSPSNKVTEKGKDVELRCDPISGHTALYWYRQSLGQGLEFLIYFQGNSAPDKSGLPSDRFSAERTGGSVSTLTIQRTQQEDSAVYLCASSYGGILRTGELFFGEGSRLTVL.

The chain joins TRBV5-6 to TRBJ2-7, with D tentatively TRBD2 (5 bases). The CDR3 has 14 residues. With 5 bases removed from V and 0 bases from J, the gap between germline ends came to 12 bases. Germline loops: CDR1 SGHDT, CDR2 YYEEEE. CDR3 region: CASRRTASSYEQYF. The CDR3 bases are TGTGCCAGCAGACGGACTGCTAGCTCCTACGAGCAGTACTTC.

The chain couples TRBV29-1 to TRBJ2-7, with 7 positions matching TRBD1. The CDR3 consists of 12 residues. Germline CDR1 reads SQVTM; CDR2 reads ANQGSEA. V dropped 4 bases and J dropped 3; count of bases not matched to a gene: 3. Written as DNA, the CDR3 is TGCAGCGTTGTTAGGGACAGCTACGAGCAGTACTTC. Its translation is CSVVRDSYEQYF.

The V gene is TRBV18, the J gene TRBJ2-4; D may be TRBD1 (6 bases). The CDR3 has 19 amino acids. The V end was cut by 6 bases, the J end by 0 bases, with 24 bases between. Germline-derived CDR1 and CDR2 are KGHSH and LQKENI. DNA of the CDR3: TGTGCCAGCTCCCCCCGACCGCGGACAGAACACGGAGCCAAAAACATTCAGTACTTC. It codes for CASSPRPRTEHGAKNIQYF.

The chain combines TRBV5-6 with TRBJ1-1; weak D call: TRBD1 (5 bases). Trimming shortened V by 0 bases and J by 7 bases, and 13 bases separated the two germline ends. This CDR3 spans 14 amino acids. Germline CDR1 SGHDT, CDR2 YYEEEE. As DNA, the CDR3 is TGTGCCAGCAGCTTGGGCGGGGCCTGGGGTGAAGCTTTCTTT. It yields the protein CASSLGGAWGEAFF.

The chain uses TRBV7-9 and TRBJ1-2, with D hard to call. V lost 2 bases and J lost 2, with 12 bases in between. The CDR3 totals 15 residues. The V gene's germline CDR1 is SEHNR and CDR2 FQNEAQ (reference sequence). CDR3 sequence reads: CASSLPSRRNYGYTF. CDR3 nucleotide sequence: TGTGCCAGCAGCTTACCCTCCCGACGGAACTATGGCTACACCTTC. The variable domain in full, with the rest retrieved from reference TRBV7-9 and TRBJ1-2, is DTGVSQNPRHKITKRGQNVTFRCDPISEHNRLYWYRQTLGQGPEFLTYFQNEAQLEKSRLLSDRFSAERPKGSFSTLEIQRTEQGDSAMYLCASSLPSRRNYGYTFGSGTRLTVV.